The 28 T cell receptor beta chains below come from one sample, sequenced in a study of T cell responses to AZD1222 COVID-19 vaccine. TCRdb keeps only in-frame clones here, not all; method: immunoSEQ multiplex PCR. In the table there are nearly 110,000 clones, more than 75% of which are singletons. The sample in question was peripheral blood, obtained on day 0 of AZD1222 vaccination. These receptors all come from an adult in good health.

The sample holds one count of this clone. V gene TRBV5-4 combines with J gene TRBJ1-3; D is unresolved. This CDR3 has 16 residues. Trimming removed 3 bases from V and 4 bases from J, with 17 bases in between. Germline V gene sequence: CDR1 SGHNT, CDR2 YYREEE (reference sequence). The CDR3 DNA reads TGTGCCAGCAGCTCCCATCGGGTCAACGGGGGAAACACCATATATTTT. It yields the protein CASSSHRVNGGNTIYF.

CDR3 DNA: TGCAGCGTTGCGGGGGGCAATGAAAAACTGTTTTTT. Protein product: CSVAGGNEKLFF. The chain links TRBV29-1 to TRBJ1-4; D may be TRBD1 (6 bases). CDR1 SQVTM and CDR2 ANQGSEA come from the germline V gene. Trimming left V 4 bases short and J 5 bases short, with 8 bases between. This CDR3 contains 12 residues.

The chain links TRBV5-1 to TRBJ1-2; D is ambiguous. The V end was cut by 8 bases, the J end by 2 bases, with 10 bases between. The CDR3 runs 12 residues. Germline CDR1 and CDR2: SGHRS and YFSETQ. This CDR3 is CASSPGNYGYTF. Here the CDR3 DNA reads TGCGCCAGTTCCCCGGGAAACTATGGCTACACCTTC. The variable domain in full, completed from reference TRBV5-1 and TRBJ1-2, reads KAGVTQTPRYLIKTRGQQVTLSCSPISGHRSVSWYQQTPGQGLQFLFEYFSETQRNKGNFPGRFSGRQFSNSRSEMNVSTLELGDSALYLCASSPGNYGYTFGSGTRLTVV.

A few counts support this clone. The V call is TRBV29-1, the J call TRBJ2-2; D might be TRBD1 (6 bases). Germline lookup yields CDR1 SQVTM and CDR2 ANQGSEA. The CDR3 is 11 amino acids. V gave up 4 bases and J gave up 6 bases, with 6 bases separating them. The CDR3 DNA is TGCAGCGTTGCAGGGGCCGGGGAGCTGTTTTTT. It translates to CSVAGAGELFF.

This chain links TRBV2 with TRBJ1-4, with D uncertain. Germline V lookup: CDR1 SNHLY, CDR2 FYNNEI. V was cut by 5 bases and J by 2 bases, with 12 bases left in between. The CDR3 is made up of 15 amino acids. The CDR3 loop is CASSTSAGTNEKLFF. The CDR3 bases are TGTGCCAGCAGTACCTCGGCGGGTACTAATGAAAAACTGTTTTTT.

The V and J genes are TRBV6-5 and TRBJ2-1; D is undetermined. V was shortened by 6 bases and J by 9 bases, with 21 bases between the two germline ends. The CDR3 has 15 amino acids. Germline lookup yields CDR1 MNHEY and CDR2 SVGAGI. The CDR3, as DNA: TGTGCCAGCAGCTTTACGTCCGATTTCCGTGGTGAGCAGTTCTTC. Encoded protein: CASSFTSDFRGEQFF.

V gene TRBV7-2 combines with J gene TRBJ2-5, with TRBD1 matching 7 bases. Germline loops: CDR1 SGHTA, CDR2 FQGNSA. The CDR3 consists of 14 residues. The junction had 6 bases not matched to a gene; V was cut back by 3 bases and J by 5 bases. The CDR3 DNA reads TGTGCCAGCAGCTTTGTTAGGGGGCTCGAGACCCAGTACTTC. Its translation: CASSFVRGLETQYF.

This chain links TRBV29-1 with TRBJ1-5; D not certain. Germline values: CDR1 SQVTM, CDR2 ANQGSEA. Deletions cut 6 bases from V and 0 bases from J, with 12 bases between. This CDR3 has 14 residues. The CDR3 sequence is CSVGERASNQPQHF. As DNA, the CDR3 is TGCAGCGTAGGCGAGAGGGCTAGCAATCAGCCCCAGCATTTT.

This chain uses TRBV7-9 with TRBJ2-5; TRBD2 might be the D (5 bases). Germline CDR1 and CDR2: SEHNR and FQNEAQ (reference sequence). V was trimmed by 0 bases and J by 2 bases, leaving 7 bases between them. This CDR3 comprises 14 residues. The CDR3 spells CASSLATGQETQYF. In DNA form, the CDR3 reads TGTGCCAGCAGCTTAGCTACGGGGCAAGAGACCCAGTACTTC.

This chain connects TRBV10-3 to TRBJ1-4, with 7 bases lining up with TRBD1. In germline, CDR1 is ENHRY, CDR2 SYGVKD. Germline trimming cut 0 bases from V and 0 bases from J; bases unmatched to any gene: 7. This CDR3 region has 18 residues. As DNA, the CDR3 is TGTGCCATCAGTGAGTCGACGGGGAGGGGGCCAACTAATGAAAAACTGTTTTTT. Translation: CAISESTGRGPTNEKLFF.

The chain recombines TRBV19 with TRBJ2-3; D perhaps matches TRBD1 (6 bases). The V end was cut by 3 bases, the J end by 1 base, with 17 bases between. This CDR3 is 17 amino acids long. Germline CDR1 LNHDA, CDR2 SQIVND (reference sequence). The CDR3 region has the DNA TGTGCCAGTAGTATCGAACAGGGTCTAATAGGCACAGATACGCAGTATTTT. Translation: CASSIEQGLIGTDTQYF.

The chain recombines TRBV6-5 with TRBJ1-1, with D maybe TRBD1 (5 bases). Trimming pared 7 bases from V and 7 bases from J, leaving 13 bases between. This CDR3 comprises 12 residues. Germline V gives CDR1 MNHEY, CDR2 SVGAGI. In DNA, the CDR3 is TGTGCCAGCAAACAAGGGGTAAATGAAGCTTTCTTT. Amino acid sequence: CASKQGVNEAFF.

V is TRBV5-1 and J is TRBJ2-5, with 7 bases identical to TRBD1. The CDR3 spans 13 residues. In germline, CDR1 is SGHRS, CDR2 YFSETQ. V lost 4 bases to trimming and J lost 3 bases; unmatched junction nucleotides: 3. The CDR3 loop is CASSLGTEETQYF. CDR3 bases: TGCGCCAGCAGCCTTGGGACAGAAGAGACCCAGTACTTC.

This chain joins TRBV29-1 and TRBJ2-1; 12 positions match TRBD2. After removal of 4 bases from V and 8 bases from J, the junction contained 6 bases not matched to a gene. Germline loops: CDR1 SQVTM, CDR2 ANQGSEA. This CDR3 region has 14 residues. In nucleotides, the CDR3 is TGCAGCGTTGTGCTTACTAGCGGGGGGCATGAGCAGTTCTTC. This gives the protein CSVVLTSGGHEQFF.

The rearrangement uses TRBV7-3 and TRBJ1-1; perhaps TRBD1 as D (5 bases). The germline V and J ends were trimmed by 4 bases and 1 base, with 10 bases remaining between them. CDR1 is SGHTA and CDR2 is FQGTGA in the germline V gene. CDR3 length equals 14 residues. CDR3 DNA sequence: TGTGCCAGCAGCTCTCTGGGGCCGAACACTGAAGCTTTCTTT. Its protein product is CASSSLGPNTEAFF.

In nucleotides, the CDR3 is TGTGCTAGTGGTCAAGGGACCGGGGAGCTGTTTTTT. Translation gives CASGQGTGELFF. This chain links TRBV12-5 with TRBJ2-2; D not resolved. The germline V gene encodes CDR1 LGHNT and CDR2 FRNRAP. Between the trimmed V and J ends, which lost 5 bases and 5 bases, there was a span of 6 bases. The CDR3 is made up of 12 amino acids. The full variable domain, its missing parts supplied by reference TRBV12-5 and TRBJ2-2, is DARVTQTPRHKVTEMGQEVTMRCQPILGHNTVFWYRQTMMQGLELLAYFRNRAPLDDSGMPKDRFSAEMPDATLATLKIQPSEPRDSAVYFCASGQGTGELFFGEGSRLTVL.

The J gene is TRBJ1-1, the V gene TRBV5-1, with 9 bases matching TRBD1. The V gene's germline CDR1 is SGHRS and CDR2 YFSETQ. The CDR3 consists of 15 residues. The ends lost 1 base at V and 5 bases at J; junction bases unmatched: 6. The CDR3 spells CASSLMGQGGTEAFF. DNA of the CDR3: TGCGCCAGCAGCTTGATGGGACAGGGTGGGACTGAAGCTTTCTTT.

This clone was seen just once. The chain recombines TRBV15 with TRBJ1-6; TRBD1 agrees at 11 bases. Germline V gene sequence: CDR1 LNHNV, CDR2 YYDKDF (reference sequence). Unmatched junction bases numbered 7, after V lost 2 bases and J lost 7 bases. CDR3 length: 17 amino acids. The CDR3 region is CATSRISGTGGNSPLHF. CDR3 nucleotide sequence: TGTGCCACCAGCAGAATCTCGGGGACAGGGGGAAATTCACCCCTCCACTTT.

The V and J genes are TRBV5-1 and TRBJ2-1; D gene unclear. V was pared by 1 base and J by 5 bases, with 10 bases between. This CDR3 has 14 amino acids. CDR1 is SGHRS, CDR2 YFSETQ, per germline. The CDR3 reads CASSLSTLNNEQFF. The CDR3 region has the DNA TGCGCCAGCAGCTTGAGTACCCTCAACAATGAGCAGTTCTTC.

The chain uses TRBV3-1 (or the pseudogene TRBV3-2) and TRBJ2-3; TRBD2 agrees at 9 bases. CDR1 is LGHDT and CDR2 is YNNKEL in the germline V gene (reference sequence). This CDR3 region has 16 residues. The junction had 6 bases not matched to a gene; V was cut back by 4 bases and J by 1 base. The CDR3, as DNA: TGTGCCAGCAGCCTTACTTCTAGCGGGGGCACAGATACGCAGTATTTT. This translates into CASSLTSSGGTDTQYF.

V and J are TRBV27 and TRBJ1-2; D not certain. Germline CDR1 and CDR2: MNHEY and SMNVEV (reference sequence). Trimming took 6 bases from V and 3 from J, leaving 14 bases between them. The CDR3 covers 14 residues. The DNA for the CDR3 is TGTGCCAGCAGCCCCTATGAGGCCTACTATGGCTACACCTTC. This sequence encodes CASSPYEAYYGYTF.

This chain connects TRBV13 to TRBJ2-5, with D possibly matching TRBD1 (7 bases). The CDR3 totals 12 residues. Per the germline V gene, CDR1 is PRHDT and CDR2 is FYEKMQ (reference sequence). V dropped 4 bases and J dropped 5 bases, with 8 bases sitting between them. CDR3 in amino acids: CASSSGGETQYF. The CDR3 coding sequence is TGTGCCAGCAGCTCAGGGGGGGAGACCCAGTACTTC.

The chain is built from TRBV29-1 and TRBJ2-5; 9 bases agree with TRBD1. V lost 7 bases to trimming and J lost 5 bases; unmatched junction nucleotides: 5. This CDR3 is 12 amino acids long. CDR1 SQVTM and CDR2 ANQGSEA come from the germline V gene. In DNA, the CDR3 is TGCAGCGCATACAGGGGGCAGGAGACCCAGTACTTC. Its protein product is CSAYRGQETQYF. The full variable domain, its missing parts supplied by reference TRBV29-1 and TRBJ2-5, is SAVISQKPSRDICQRGTSLTIQCQVDSQVTMMFWYRQQPGQSLTLIATANQGSEATYESGFVIDKFPISRPNLTFSTLTVSNMSPEDSSIYLCSAYRGQETQYFGPGTRLLVL.

This clone was observed once. The rearrangement links TRBV7-2 to TRBJ1-4; D might be TRBD1 (5 bases). This CDR3 contains 16 residues. V lost 5 bases to trimming and J lost 9 bases, with 22 bases between them. Germline CDR1 is SGHTA and CDR2 is FQGNSA. CDR3 sequence reads: CASSRTIDSIGKKLFF. The DNA of the CDR3 is TGTGCCAGCAGCCGGACTATAGACAGCATCGGGAAAAAACTGTTTTTT.

The chain joins TRBV4-2 to TRBJ2-3; 7 bases fit TRBD2. Losses at the gene ends were 0 bases for V and 1 base for J; bases not matched to a gene: 1. The CDR3 loop spans 15 amino acids. Germline V lookup: CDR1 LGHNA, CDR2 YNFKEQ. CDR3 sequence (DNA): TGTGCCAGCAGCCAAGAAAGCGGGGGCACAGATACGCAGTATTTT. It translates to CASSQESGGTDTQYF.

This clone was observed a single time. The chain couples TRBV6-1 to TRBJ2-7; D may correspond to TRBD1 or TRBD2 (6 bases each). Trimming took 2 bases from V and 0 from J, leaving 23 bases between them. This CDR3 spans 19 amino acids. Germline CDR1 and CDR2: MNHNS and SASEGT. The CDR3 DNA sequence: TGTGCCAGCAGTGAAAGGGGGGACAAAAACCTTTATTTCTCCTACGAGCAGTACTTC. It specifies CASSERGDKNLYFSYEQYF.

This chain joins TRBV7-2 and TRBJ1-3, with 10 bases identical to TRBD1. V lost 4 bases, J lost 4 bases, and 4 bases stayed unmatched. The V gene's germline CDR1 is SGHTA and CDR2 FQGNSA. CDR3 length: 15 amino acids. The CDR3 region is CASSYGTGEGNTIYF. The CDR3 DNA follows: TGTGCCAGCAGCTACGGGACAGGGGAAGGAAACACCATATATTTT.

This chain connects TRBV6-5 to TRBJ2-7; D ambiguous. Germline loops: CDR1 MNHEY, CDR2 SVGAGI. Deletions cut 4 bases from V and 3 bases from J, with 13 bases between. The CDR3 spans 14 residues. The CDR3 DNA sequence: TGTGCCAGCAGTTCCCAGGCGCACGGCTACGAGCAGTACTTC. This translates into CASSSQAHGYEQYF.